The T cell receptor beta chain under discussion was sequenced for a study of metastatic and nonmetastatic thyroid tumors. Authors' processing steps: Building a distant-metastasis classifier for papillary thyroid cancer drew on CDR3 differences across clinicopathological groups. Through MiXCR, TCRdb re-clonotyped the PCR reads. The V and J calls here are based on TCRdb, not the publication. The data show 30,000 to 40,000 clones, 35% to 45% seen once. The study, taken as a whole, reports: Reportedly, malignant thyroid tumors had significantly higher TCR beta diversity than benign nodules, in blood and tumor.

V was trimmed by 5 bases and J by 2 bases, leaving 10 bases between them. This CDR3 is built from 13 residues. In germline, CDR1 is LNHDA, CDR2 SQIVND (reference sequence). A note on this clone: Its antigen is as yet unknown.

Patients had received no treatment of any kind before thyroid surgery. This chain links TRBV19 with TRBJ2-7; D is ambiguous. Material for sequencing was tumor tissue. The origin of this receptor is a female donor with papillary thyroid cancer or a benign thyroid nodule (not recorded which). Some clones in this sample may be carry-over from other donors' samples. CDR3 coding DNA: TGTGCCAGTAGTGCTGGATCGGCCTACGAGCAGTACTTC. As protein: CASSAGSAYEQYF.